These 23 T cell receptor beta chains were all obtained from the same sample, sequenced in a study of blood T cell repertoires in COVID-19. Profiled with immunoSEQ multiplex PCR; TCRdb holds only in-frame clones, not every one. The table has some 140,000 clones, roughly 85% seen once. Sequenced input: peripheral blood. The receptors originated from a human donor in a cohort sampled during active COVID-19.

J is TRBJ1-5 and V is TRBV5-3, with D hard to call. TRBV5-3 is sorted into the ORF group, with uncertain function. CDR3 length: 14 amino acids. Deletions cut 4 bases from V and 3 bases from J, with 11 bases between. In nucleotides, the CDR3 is TGTGCCAGAAGCCCCGGAGAAACCAATCAGCCCCAGCATTTT. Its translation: CARSPGETNQPQHF.

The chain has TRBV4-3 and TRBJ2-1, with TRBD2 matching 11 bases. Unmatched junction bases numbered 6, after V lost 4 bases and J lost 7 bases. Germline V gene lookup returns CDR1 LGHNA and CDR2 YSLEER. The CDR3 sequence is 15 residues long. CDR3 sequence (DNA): TGCGCCAGCAGCCTTAGCGGGGGGGCCCGGAATGAGCAGTTCTTC. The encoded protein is CASSLSGGARNEQFF.

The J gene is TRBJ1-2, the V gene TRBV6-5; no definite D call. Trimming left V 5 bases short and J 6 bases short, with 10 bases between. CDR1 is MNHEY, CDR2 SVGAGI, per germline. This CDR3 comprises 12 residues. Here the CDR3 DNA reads TGTGCCAGCAGTCAGTCGGGGAATGGCTACACCTTC. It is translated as CASSQSGNGYTF.

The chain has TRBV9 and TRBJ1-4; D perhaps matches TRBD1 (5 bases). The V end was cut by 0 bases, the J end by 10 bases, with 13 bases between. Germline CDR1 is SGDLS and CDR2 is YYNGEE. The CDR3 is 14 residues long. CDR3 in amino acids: CASSVAQGEGKLFF. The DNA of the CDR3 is TGTGCCAGCAGCGTAGCGCAAGGGGAGGGAAAACTGTTTTTT.

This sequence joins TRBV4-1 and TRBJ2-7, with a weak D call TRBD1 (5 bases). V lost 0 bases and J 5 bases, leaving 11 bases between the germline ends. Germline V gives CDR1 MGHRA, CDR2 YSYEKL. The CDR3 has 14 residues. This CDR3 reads CASSQDGARDEQYF. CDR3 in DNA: TGCGCCAGCAGCCAAGATGGGGCCAGGGACGAGCAGTACTTC.

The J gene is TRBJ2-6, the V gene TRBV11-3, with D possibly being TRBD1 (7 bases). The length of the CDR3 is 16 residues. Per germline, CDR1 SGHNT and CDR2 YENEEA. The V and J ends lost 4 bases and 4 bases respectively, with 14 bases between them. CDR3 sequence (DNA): TGTGCCAGCAGCTCAGGGGGGTTAGCCGGGGCCAACGTCCTGACTTTC. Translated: CASSSGGLAGANVLTF.

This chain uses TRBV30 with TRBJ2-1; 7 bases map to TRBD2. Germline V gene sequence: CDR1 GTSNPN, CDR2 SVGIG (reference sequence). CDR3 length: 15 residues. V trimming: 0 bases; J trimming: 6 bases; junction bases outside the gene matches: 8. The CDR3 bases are TGTGCCTGGAGTGTAACCGGTGGCGGGGGCAATGAGCAGTTCTTC. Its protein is CAWSVTGGGGNEQFF.

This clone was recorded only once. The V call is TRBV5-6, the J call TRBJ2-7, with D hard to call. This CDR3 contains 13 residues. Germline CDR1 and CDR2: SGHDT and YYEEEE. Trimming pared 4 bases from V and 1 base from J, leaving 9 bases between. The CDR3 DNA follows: TGTGCCAGCAGCGTCACAGTTTCCTACGAGCAGTACGTC. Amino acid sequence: CASSVTVSYEQYV.

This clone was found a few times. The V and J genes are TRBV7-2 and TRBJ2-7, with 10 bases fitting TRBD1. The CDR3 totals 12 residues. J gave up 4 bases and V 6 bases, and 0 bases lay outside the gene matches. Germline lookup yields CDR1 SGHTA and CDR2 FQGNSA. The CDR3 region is CASRGQGYEQYF. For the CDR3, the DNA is TGTGCCAGCAGGGGACAGGGGTACGAGCAGTACTTC.

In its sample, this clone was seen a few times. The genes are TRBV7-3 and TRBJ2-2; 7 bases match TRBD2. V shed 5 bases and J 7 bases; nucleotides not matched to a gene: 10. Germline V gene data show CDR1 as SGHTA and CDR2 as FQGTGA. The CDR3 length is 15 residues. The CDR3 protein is CASSTDRAGFGELFF. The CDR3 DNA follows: TGTGCCAGCAGCACAGACAGAGCGGGGTTCGGGGAGCTGTTTTTT.

CDR3: CASTRGSGAVQETQYF. As DNA, the CDR3 is TGTGCCAGCACCCGGGGAAGCGGGGCCGTTCAAGAGACCCAGTACTTC. The chain recombines TRBV5-4 with TRBJ2-5; TRBD2 agrees at 7 bases. The CDR3 sequence is 16 residues long. Per germline, CDR1 SGHNT and CDR2 YYREEE (reference sequence). V lost 6 bases and J lost 2; bases outside the gene matches: 13.

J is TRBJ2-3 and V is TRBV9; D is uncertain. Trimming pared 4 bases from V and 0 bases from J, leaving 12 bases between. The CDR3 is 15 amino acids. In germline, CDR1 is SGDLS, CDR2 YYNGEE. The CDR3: CASSLEAASTDTQYF. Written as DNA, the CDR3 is TGTGCCAGCAGCCTCGAGGCAGCCAGCACAGATACGCAGTATTTT.

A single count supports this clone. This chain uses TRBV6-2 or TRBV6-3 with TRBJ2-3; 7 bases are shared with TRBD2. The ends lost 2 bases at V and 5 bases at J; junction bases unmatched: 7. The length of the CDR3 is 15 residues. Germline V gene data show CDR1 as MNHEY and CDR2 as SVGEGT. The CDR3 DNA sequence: TGTGCCAGCAGTTACAAGGCGGGAGTTCGAGATACGCAGTATTTT. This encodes CASSYKAGVRDTQYF.

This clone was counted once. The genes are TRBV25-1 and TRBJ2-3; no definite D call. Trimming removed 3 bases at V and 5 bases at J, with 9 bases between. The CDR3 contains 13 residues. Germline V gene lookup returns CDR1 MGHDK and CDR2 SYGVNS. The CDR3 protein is CASSDHFLDTQYF. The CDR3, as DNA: TGTGCCAGCAGTGATCACTTCTTAGATACGCAGTATTTT.

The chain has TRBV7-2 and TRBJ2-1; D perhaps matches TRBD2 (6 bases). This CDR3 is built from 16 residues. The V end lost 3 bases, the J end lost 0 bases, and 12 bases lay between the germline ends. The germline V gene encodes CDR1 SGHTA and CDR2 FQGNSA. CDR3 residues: CASSFFSGSSYNEQFF. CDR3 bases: TGTGCCAGCAGCTTCTTTAGCGGAAGCTCCTACAATGAGCAGTTCTTC.

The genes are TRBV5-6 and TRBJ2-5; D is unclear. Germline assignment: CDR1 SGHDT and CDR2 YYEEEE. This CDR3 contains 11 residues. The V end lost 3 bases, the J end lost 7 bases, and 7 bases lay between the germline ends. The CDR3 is CASSSTGTQYF. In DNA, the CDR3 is TGTGCCAGCAGCTCGACGGGGACCCAGTACTTC. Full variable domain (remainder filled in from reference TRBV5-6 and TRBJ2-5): DAGVTQSPTHLIKTRGQQVTLRCSPKSGHDTVSWYQQALGQGPQFIFQYYEEEERQRGNFPDRFSGHQFPNYSSELNVNALLLGDSALYLCASSSTGTQYFGPGTRLLVL.

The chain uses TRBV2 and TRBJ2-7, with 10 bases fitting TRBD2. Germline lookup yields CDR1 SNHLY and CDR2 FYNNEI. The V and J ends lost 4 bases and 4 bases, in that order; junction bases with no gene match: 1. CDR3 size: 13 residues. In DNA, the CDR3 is TGTGCCAGCAGTGGGACTAGCGGATACGAGCAGTACGTC. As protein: CASSGTSGYEQYV.

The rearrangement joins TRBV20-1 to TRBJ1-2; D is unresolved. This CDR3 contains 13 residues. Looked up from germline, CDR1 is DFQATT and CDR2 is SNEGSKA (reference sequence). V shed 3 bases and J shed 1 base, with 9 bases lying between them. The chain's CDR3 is CSASFRFNYGYTF. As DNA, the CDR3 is TGCAGTGCTAGTTTCCGTTTTAACTATGGCTACACCTTC.

For the CDR3, the DNA is TGTGCCAGCAGTGCGATTACCCTTACTAGCGGGAAAAAAGAGACCCAGTACTTC. This translates into CASSAITLTSGKKETQYF. This chain links TRBV6-4 with TRBJ2-5; 10 bases fit TRBD2. There are 18 residues in the CDR3. Germline trimming cut 4 bases from V and 3 bases from J; bases unmatched to any gene: 14. Germline lookup yields CDR1 MRHNA and CDR2 SNTAGT.

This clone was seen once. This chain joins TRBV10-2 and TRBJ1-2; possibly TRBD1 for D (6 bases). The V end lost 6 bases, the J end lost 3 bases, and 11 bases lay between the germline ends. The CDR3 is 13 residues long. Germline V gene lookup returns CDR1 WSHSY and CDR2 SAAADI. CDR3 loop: CASRDSGDYGYTF. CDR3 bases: TGCGCCAGCAGGGACAGCGGGGACTATGGCTACACCTTC.

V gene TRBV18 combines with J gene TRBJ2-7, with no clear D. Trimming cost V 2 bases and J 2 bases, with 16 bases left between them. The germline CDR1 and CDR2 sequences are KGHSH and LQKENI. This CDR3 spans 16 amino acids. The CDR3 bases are TGTGCCAGCTCACCATTACTGCGATTACAGACCTACGAGCAGTACTTC. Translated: CASSPLLRLQTYEQYF.

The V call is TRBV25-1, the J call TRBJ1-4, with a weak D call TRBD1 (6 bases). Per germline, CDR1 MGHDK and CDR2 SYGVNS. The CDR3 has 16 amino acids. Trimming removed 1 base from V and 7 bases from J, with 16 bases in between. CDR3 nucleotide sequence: TGTGCCAGCAGTGAATGGGACCAGGGGCGCGGTGAAAAACTGTTTTTT. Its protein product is CASSEWDQGRGEKLFF. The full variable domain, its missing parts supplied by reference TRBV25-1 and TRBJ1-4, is EADIYQTPRYLVIGTGKKITLECSQTMGHDKMYWYQQDPGMELHLIHYSYGVNSTEKGDLSSESTVSRIRTEHFPLTLESARPSHTSQYLCASSEWDQGRGEKLFFGSGTQLSVL.

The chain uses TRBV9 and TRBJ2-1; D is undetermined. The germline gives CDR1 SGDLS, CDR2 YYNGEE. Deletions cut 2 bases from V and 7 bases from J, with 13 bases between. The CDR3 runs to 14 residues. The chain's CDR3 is CASSVTDAWNEQFF. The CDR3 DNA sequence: TGTGCCAGCAGCGTCACAGACGCCTGGAATGAGCAGTTCTTC.